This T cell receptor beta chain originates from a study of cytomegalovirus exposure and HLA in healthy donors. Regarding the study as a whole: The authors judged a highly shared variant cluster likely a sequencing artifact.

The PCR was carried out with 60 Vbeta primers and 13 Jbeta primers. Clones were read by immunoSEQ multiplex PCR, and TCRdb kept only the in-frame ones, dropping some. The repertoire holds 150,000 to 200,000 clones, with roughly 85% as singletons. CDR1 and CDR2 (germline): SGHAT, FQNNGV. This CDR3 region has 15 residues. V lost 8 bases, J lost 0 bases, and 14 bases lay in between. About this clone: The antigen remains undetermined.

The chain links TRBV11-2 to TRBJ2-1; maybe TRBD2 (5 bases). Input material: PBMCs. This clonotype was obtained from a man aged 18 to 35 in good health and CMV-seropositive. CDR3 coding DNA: TGTGCCAGCTCCAGCGGAATCAGCTCCTACAATGAGCAGTTCTTC. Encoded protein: CASSSGISSYNEQFF. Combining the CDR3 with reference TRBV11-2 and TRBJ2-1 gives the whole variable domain EAGVAQSPRYKIIEKRQSVAFWCNPISGHATLYWYQQILGQGPKLLIQFQNNGVVDDSQLPKDRFSAERLKGVDSTLKIQPAKLEDSAVYLCASSSGISSYNEQFFGPGTRLTVL.